These 18 T cell receptor beta chains share one sample of origin, sequenced in a study of patients and donors after allogeneic stem cell transplantation. TCRdb re-called the RT-PCR reads with MiXCR, one entry per CDR3 protein. The sample consists of 85,000 to 90,000 distinct CDR3 sequences, approximately 49% of them appearing once. The specimen sequenced was blood, either unsorted or a sorted T cell fraction (not recorded which). These receptors were obtained from a human donor who was either an allogeneic HSCT recipient or a stem cell or donor lymphocyte infusion donor (not recorded which). It is not recorded whose cells these are; they may come from a transplant donor.

This clonotype was seen a handful of times. The J gene is TRBJ1-1, the V gene TRBV28; 8 nucleotides align to TRBD1. Trimming removed 2 bases from V and 5 bases from J; junction bases left unmatched: 4. CDR1 is MDHEN and CDR2 is SYDVKM in the germline V gene. The CDR3 covers 14 residues. CDR3: CASSLVRGLTEAFF. The DNA of the CDR3 is TGTGCCAGCAGTTTAGTCAGGGGGCTAACTGAAGCTTTCTTT.

The rearrangement links TRBV12-3 or TRBV12-4 to TRBJ2-2, with D possibly matching TRBD1 (6 bases). Deletions cut 3 bases from V and 7 bases from J, with 12 bases between. CDR3 length equals 14 residues. The CDR3 coding sequence is TGTGCCAGCAGTTTCGCCCGGGACAACGGGGAGCTGTTTTTT. Its translation is CASSFARDNGELFF.

The rearrangement uses TRBV12-3 or TRBV12-4 and TRBJ2-5, with TRBD2 identical over 12 bases. The CDR3 spans 17 residues. The ends lost 3 bases at V and 2 bases at J; junction bases unmatched: 7. The CDR3 region is CASSFRTSGIGQETQYF. In nucleotides, the CDR3 is TGTGCCAGCAGTTTTCGGACTAGCGGGATCGGGCAAGAGACCCAGTACTTC.

In its sample, this clonotype was seen a few times. The chain links TRBV9 to TRBJ1-3; D gene unclear. CDR3 length: 17 amino acids. V gave up 4 bases and J gave up 0 bases, with 17 bases separating them. Germline lookup yields CDR1 SGDLS and CDR2 YYNGEE. The CDR3 nucleotides read TGTGCCAGCAGCCCTCTTCGACTCTCAAGCTCTGGAAACACCATATATTTT. Translated: CASSPLRLSSSGNTIYF.

The rearrangement uses TRBV10-3 and TRBJ1-2, with D perhaps matching TRBD1 (6 bases). CDR1 is ENHRY and CDR2 is SYGVKD in the germline V gene. CDR3 length equals 13 residues. V gave up 5 bases and J gave up 2 bases, with 9 bases separating them. CDR3 region: CAISIGQNYGYTF. The CDR3 coding sequence is TGTGCCATCAGTATAGGACAGAACTATGGCTACACCTTC.

The V and J genes are TRBV3-1 and TRBJ2-7, with D perhaps TRBD2 (6 bases). Germline assignment: CDR1 LGHDT and CDR2 YNNKEL (reference sequence). Between the trimmed V and J ends, which lost 3 bases and 2 bases, there was a span of 11 bases. This CDR3 is built from 14 residues. CDR3 residues: CASSQAGLPYEQYF. The CDR3 region has the DNA TGTGCCAGCAGCCAGGCGGGACTCCCCTACGAGCAGTACTTC.

This chain joins TRBV3-1 and TRBJ1-5; D remains unclear. Germline assignment: CDR1 LGHDT and CDR2 YNNKEL (reference sequence). This CDR3 comprises 14 residues. V lost 1 base and J 1 base, leaving 5 bases between the germline ends. The CDR3 DNA reads TGTGCCAGCAGCCAAGCCGGGAGCAATCAGCCCCAGCATTTT. It encodes CASSQAGSNQPQHF.

The chain has TRBV27 and TRBJ2-4; D is unclear. V dropped 2 bases and J dropped 8 bases, with 16 bases sitting between them. Germline assignment: CDR1 MNHEY and CDR2 SMNVEV (reference sequence). The length of the CDR3 is 15 residues. For the CDR3, the DNA is TGTGCCAGCAGTTTAGTTGGGCAGAGGATGGACATTCAGTACTTC. It translates to CASSLVGQRMDIQYF.

J is TRBJ2-7 and V is TRBV6-2 or TRBV6-3, with D hard to call. Germline lookup yields CDR1 MNHEY and CDR2 SVGEGT. The CDR3 sequence is 11 residues long. Trimming removed 7 bases at V and 1 base at J, with 5 bases between. The CDR3 sequence: CASKQSYEQYF. The CDR3, as DNA: TGTGCCAGCAAACAATCCTACGAGCAGTACTTC.

This clonotype was seen a handful of times. The V gene is TRBV20-1, the J gene TRBJ1-1; TRBD1 matches 7 bases. The CDR3 spans 14 residues. V lost 3 bases to trimming and J lost 2 bases; unmatched junction nucleotides: 6. Germline-derived CDR1 and CDR2 are DFQATT and SNEGSKA (reference sequence). Here the CDR3 DNA reads TGCAGTGCTAGTAGACAGGGACTAAACACTGAAGCTTTCTTT. As protein: CSASRQGLNTEAFF.

This chain uses TRBV4-2 with TRBJ2-7; D may be TRBD1 or TRBD2 (5 bases each). The V gene's germline CDR1 is LGHNA and CDR2 YNFKEQ. This CDR3 spans 14 amino acids. The ends were cut back, 1 base at V and 4 bases at J, with 11 bases in the middle. The CDR3 reads CASSQVGVIYEQYF. CDR3 sequence (DNA): TGTGCCAGCAGCCAAGTGGGGGTTATATACGAGCAGTACTTC.

This chain connects TRBV20-1 to TRBJ1-1, with 12 bases identical to TRBD1. The junction had 3 bases not matched to a gene; V was cut back by 1 base and J by 3 bases. The CDR3 contains 15 residues. CDR1 and CDR2 (germline): DFQATT, SNEGSKA (reference sequence). The chain's CDR3 is CSARGGTGGHTEAFF. CDR3 coding DNA: TGCAGTGCTAGAGGTGGGACAGGGGGCCACACTGAAGCTTTCTTT.

This clonotype was counted only a few times. The chain joins TRBV14 to TRBJ1-2, with TRBD1 as a possible D gene (5 bases). V was cut by 1 base and J by 0 bases, with 9 bases left in between. Germline assignment: CDR1 SGHDN and CDR2 FVKESK. The CDR3 runs 15 residues. CDR3 protein: CASSQGMTANYGYTF. The DNA of the CDR3 is TGTGCCAGCAGCCAAGGGATGACAGCTAACTATGGCTACACCTTC.

The chain is built from TRBV19 and TRBJ1-6; D call uncertain. Trimming removed 4 bases at V and 10 bases at J, with 14 bases between. Germline V CDR1 and CDR2: LNHDA, SQIVND (reference sequence). The CDR3 totals 14 residues. CDR3 nucleotides: TGTGCCAGTAGTAGTGAGAGGGCTGACTCACCCCTCCACTTT. Its protein is CASSSERADSPLHF.

This clonotype came up a few times. The chain joins TRBV20-1 to TRBJ1-5, with TRBD1 matching over 7 bases. From germline, CDR1 is DFQATT and CDR2 SNEGSKA (reference sequence). This CDR3 region has 15 residues. The V segment lost 6 bases and the J segment 0 bases; nucleotides outside the gene matches: 8. CDR3 sequence reads: CSAVGQGVSNQPQHF. The CDR3 DNA follows: TGCAGTGCCGTGGGGCAGGGGGTTAGCAATCAGCCCCAGCATTTT.

A few counts support this clonotype. The chain uses TRBV28 and TRBJ1-1; D uncertain. The CDR3 totals 15 residues. Germline CDR1 reads MDHEN; CDR2 reads SYDVKM. Trimming took off 1 base at V and 0 bases at J, with 9 bases between the two ends. CDR3: CASSLYLVMNTEAFF. In DNA, the CDR3 is TGTGCCAGCAGTTTATATCTGGTTATGAACACTGAAGCTTTCTTT.

The chain combines TRBV12-3 or TRBV12-4 with TRBJ2-1; the match to TRBD2 covers 8 bases. The junction had 9 bases not matched to a gene; V was cut back by 2 bases and J by 15 bases. The CDR3 is 13 amino acids. CDR3 sequence reads: CASSLTSGPWGFF. The CDR3 bases are TGTGCCAGCAGTTTAACTAGCGGCCCCTGGGGGTTCTTC.

This clonotype was detected only a few times. The V call is TRBV28, the J call TRBJ1-5; tentative D call: TRBD1 (5 bases). In germline, CDR1 is MDHEN, CDR2 SYDVKM. The CDR3 has 15 residues. V gave up 3 bases and J gave up 7 bases, with 16 bases separating them. CDR3: CASSFRAIRGQPQHF. CDR3 DNA: TGTGCCAGCAGTTTTAGGGCCATACGGGGGCAGCCCCAGCATTTT.